This TCR beta chain appears in the sequencing data of a study of blood T cell repertoires in COVID-19. Background on the study: Acute and convalescent COVID-19 specimens originated in the United States, Italy and Spain.

Some clones are missing from TCRdb's copy, which holds only in-frame ones; the method was immunoSEQ multiplex PCR. Counted here are around 280,000 clones, approximately 88% occurring once; the ten biggest clones make up 1.5% to 2%. The trim removed 7 bases at V and 7 bases at J, leaving 16 bases unmatched. The CDR3 is 17 residues long. The germline V gene encodes CDR1 LNHDA and CDR2 SQIVND (reference sequence). Participant age was 18 to 89 years, and participants resided in roughly 25 US areas. Cohorts were based on clinical histories the participants reported. Sequences were obtained from PBMCs or T cells enriched from blood (not recorded which). The clonotype was recovered from a woman aged 40-49 years who had recovered from COVID-19. The V and J genes are TRBV19 and TRBJ2-1; 10 nucleotides align to TRBD2. The CDR3 DNA reads as TGTGCCAGTACCTCATCTAGAAGCGGGAGGGCCACGAATGAGCAGTTCTTC. Encoded protein: CASTSSRSGRATNEQFF.